This TCR beta chain was identified during a study of neurological immune-mediated disorders. TCRdb processed the 5' RACE reads anew with MiXCR; each CDR3 protein has one entry. Altogether about 70,000 distinct CDR3 sequences are present, roughly 5% being singletons, with the ten largest covering about 5.8%. This clonotype has a count of ten or more. The receptor's source is a human donor with multiple sclerosis. The donor label of this sample is uncertain. The sequencing input was PBMCs.

CDR3 sequence reads: CASSVAGPHNEQFF. CDR3 DNA sequence: TGTGCCAGCAGCGTAGCGGGCCCCCACAATGAGCAGTTCTTC. This rearrangement joins TRBV9 to TRBJ2-1, with unresolved D. This CDR3 spans 14 amino acids. V lost 0 bases, J lost 5 bases, and 9 bases lay in between. Germline V gene data show CDR1 as SGDLS and CDR2 as YYNGEE.